These T cell receptor beta chains were read from a single sample in a study of cytomegalovirus exposure and HLA in healthy donors. Sequencing used immunoSEQ multiplex PCR; TCRdb keeps in-frame clones, though not all of them. The sample lists about 110,000 clones; under 85% were seen once. Sequenced input: PBMCs. These receptors were taken from a man younger than 40 in good health and CMV-seropositive. Both conserved end residues are part of each CDR3. Clone sizes are given selectively: once, few, many, or a class where the clone is expanded.

clone size	V gene	J gene	CDR3 protein
.	TRBV4-3	TRBJ2-3	CASQTLGSDTQYF
.	TRBV5-1	TRBJ2-5	CASSLAPGQQETQYF
.	TRBV6-5	TRBJ2-1	CASRATENNEQFF
.	TRBV7-2	TRBJ1-2	CASSLGTRGHGYTF
.	TRBV28	TRBJ2-5	CASSLGTSGPSLTQYF
few	TRBV7-2	TRBJ2-7	CASSIPGDHEQYF
.	TRBV11-3	TRBJ2-1	CASSLGQASYNEQFF
.	TRBV28	TRBJ2-3	CASSLSSTDTQYF
few	TRBV4-1	TRBJ2-7	CASSQEGAGGSEQYF
.	TRBV6-1	TRBJ1-2	CASSPGQADGYTF
.	TRBV6-5	TRBJ1-2	CASSYGQEAPYGYPF
.	TRBV6-5	TRBJ2-2	CASTPSGRTGELFF
.	TRBV7-2	TRBJ1-5	CASSLRQADQPQHF
few	TRBV4-3	TRBJ2-1	CASSQESGQGAHEQFF
once	TRBV9	TRBJ1-6	CASSAGDRGSSPLHF
.	TRBV29-1	TRBJ2-4	CSGIAPGRDIQYF
.	TRBV5-6	TRBJ1-2	CASSLDIGYTF
.	TRBV7-9	TRBJ2-4	CASSLVGGERDIQYF
.	TRBV6-1	TRBJ1-2	CASRTGRDYGYTF
.	TRBV7-2	TRBJ2-1	CASSLNSGPSSYNEQFF
.	TRBV11-2	TRBJ2-3	CASNYGGADTQYF
.	TRBV7-2	TRBJ2-3	CASTTSGASTDTQYF
.	TRBV5-1	TRBJ1-1	CASSFHQGYGTEAFF
.	TRBV29-1	TRBJ2-2	CSGRGSGELFF
.	TRBV7-2	TRBJ1-2	CASSARGGLVYGYTF
few	TRBV6-6	TRBJ1-1	CASRTQGGTEAFF
.	TRBV5-8	TRBJ2-1	CASSFFGQGDNEQFF
.	TRBV7-9	TRBJ2-7	CASSPRRGEQYF
.	TRBV28	TRBJ1-1	CASVGQGVNTEAFF
.	TRBV10-3	TRBJ1-1	CAIRDQGAGETEAFF
.	TRBV2	TRBJ2-1	CASSESGGEQFF
.	TRBV5-1	TRBJ2-7	CASSLTVPYEQYF
.	TRBV25-1	TRBJ1-2	CASSRGSVHYGYTF
.	TRBV7-2	TRBJ1-2	CASSLGRAINYGYTF
.	TRBV2	TRBJ1-2	CASSERRGYNYGYTF
.	TRBV4-3	TRBJ2-3	CASSQDRGRGGDTQYF
.	TRBV27	TRBJ1-2	CASSNRQGEGYGYTF
.	TRBV2	TRBJ1-5	CATHDRNNQPQHF
.	TRBV28	TRBJ2-5	CASSLGLAVQETQYF
.	TRBV28	TRBJ1-6	CASSQDRASSYNSPLHF
.	TRBV6-5	TRBJ2-7	CASSRDSKYEQYF
.	TRBV5-4	TRBJ1-2	CASSDTGNGYTF
.	TRBV6-5	TRBJ2-7	CASSETGGSYEQYF
.	TRBV9	TRBJ2-3	CASSVGARSGGIDTQYF
.	TRBV18	TRBJ1-2	CASSPQSGVTLLYTF